This T cell receptor beta chain derives from a study of CD8+CD57+ T cells in acquired aplastic anemia. Study information: Sorted CD4+ and CD8+ cells gave an average of 3.2 ug of DNA.

This CDR3 comprises 12 residues. CDR1 is SQVTM and CDR2 is ANQGSEA in the germline V gene. The patients chosen for sequencing had shown expansion of CD8+CD57+ cells (detected by flow cytometry). In regard to this clonotype: The germline gene is not matched at one end of the junction; a read error may be the cause.

Template material for TCR beta VDJ and CDR3 profiling consisted of genomic DNA. TCRdb recomputed calls from the reads with MiXCR, one row per CDR3 protein. In the table there are approximately 180,000 distinct CDR3 sequences, 48% of which are singletons. Input material: sorted CD4+, CD8+, or CD8+CD57+ T cells (not recorded which) from PBMCs. The rearrangement uses TRBV29-1 and TRBJ2-7; 11 bases align to TRBD2. The source of this sequence is a human donor with aplastic anemia. The DNA of the CDR3 is TGCAGCGTTGAAGATCCTAGCGGGGGGAACCAATTC. As protein: CSVEDPSGGNQF.